What follows describes a single TCR beta chain. Its antigen is not known. This entry comes from a study of T cells expressing NK-cell markers. Across the whole study: Source material for TCR beta repertoires consisted of sorted CD3+CD56+NKG2C+, CD3+CD56+NKG2C- and CD3+CD56-NKG2C+ T cells. Study-level results: Dominance of the CD3+CD56-NKG2C+ fraction by these clonotypes also held in several donors. Roughly 6 donors showed dominant NKG2C+ clonotypes comprising roughly 1.0-7.5% of their CD8+ T cells.

The length of the CDR3 is 17 residues. Germline CDR1 SGHRS, CDR2 YFSETQ. cDNA encoding TCR beta was synthesized via 5'RACE template switching incorporating UMIs. TCRdb re-called the 5' RACE reads, yielding one record per CDR3 amino acid sequence without DNA. The listing contains about 160,000 distinct CDR3 sequences. This receptor was obtained from a woman aged 18 to 75 in good health. The rearrangement joins TRBV5-1 to TRBJ2-1; TCRdb indicates TRBD2, and absent DNA this call remains unverified. Sequenced material: blood T cells: a sorted CD56 or NKG2C T cell subset, CD4+ or CD8+ T cells, or bulk PBMC T cells (not recorded which). CDR3 sequence reads: CASSLTGTSGRFNEQFF.